Sequencing of this TCR beta chain was carried out in a study of blood T cell repertoires in COVID-19. In germline, CDR1 is LNHDA, CDR2 SQIVND (reference sequence). The CDR3 totals 13 residues. The data were produced by immunoSEQ multiplex PCR, yet TCRdb's version contains in-frame clones alone and is incomplete. This table has about half a million clones, 70% to 90% appearing once. The V gene is TRBV19, the J gene TRBJ1-5, with D perhaps TRBD1 (6 bases). Sequenced sample: peripheral blood. The receptor was derived from a human donor in a cohort sampled during active COVID-19. The CDR3 DNA reads TGTGCTGCTCGCGGACAGATCAATCAGCCCCAGCATTTT. Translation gives CAARGQINQPQHF.